This T cell receptor beta chain is drawn from a study of blood T cell repertoires in COVID-19. Study-level information: There were acute and convalescent COVID-19 samples, and they came from the United States, Italy and Spain.

Germline loops: CDR1 SNHLY, CDR2 FYNNEI. V gave up 6 bases and J gave up 3 bases; unmatched junction bases: 7. The CDR3 is 14 residues long. Sequenced by immunoSEQ multiplex PCR; TCRdb stores in-frame clones only, minus some. The table lists around 45,000 clones, about nine tenths of them singletons. The sequence came from a human donor in a cohort sampled during active COVID-19. Sequenced input: peripheral blood. V and J are TRBV2 and TRBJ2-7; 8 bases are shared with TRBD1. The CDR3 sequence is CASSADRVVYEQYF. CDR3 bases: TGTGCCAGCAGCGCGGACAGGGTAGTCTACGAGCAGTACTTC.